This entry features one T cell receptor beta chain sequence. The antigen is not known. This sample was taken from a study of blood T cells in healthy people across ages. A sample-barcoded 5' primer and a J-beta primer mix were used in a second PCR of about 7 to 12 cycles. Every cDNA molecule bore a tag from a template-switch adaptor containing 12 random nucleotides. TCRdb independently ran MiXCR on the 5' RACE reads; one entry per CDR3 protein. Of roughly 1,100,000 distinct CDR3 sequences listed, around 25% are singletons. There are 16 residues in the CDR3. Each sample provided at least 6 micrograms of extracted total RNA. Whole-study findings and limits: In long-lived donors, naive CD4+ cell counts and diversity exceeded those of aged donors.

This sample also belongs to another study, concerning T cells of mothers and their children.

This receptor was taken from a girl aged 2 to 9 in good health. What was sequenced was blood. The V call is TRBV12-3 or TRBV12-4, the J call TRBJ2-5; TRBD2 aligns across 14 bases. The DNA matches TRBJ2-1 better at its end, which makes the J call doubtful. The DNA for the CDR3 is TGTGCCAGCAGTTCTGTCCCGGGACTAGCGGGGGTTGAGCAGTTCTTC. Encoded protein: CASSSVPGLAGVEQFF.